The sequence of this T cell receptor (beta chain) was determined in a study of human T cells and chemical hapten exposure. Study findings and constraints: Correlating positively with patch test score were the PT1 expanded TCR counts.

About this clonotype itself: Antigen: not known.

Each CDR3 protein is one row after TCRdb ran MiXCR on the RACE reads. This table holds some 80,000 distinct CDR3 sequences, roughly a tenth found once. Time point specified: patch test 1, 2 weeks after DPC sensitization. Treatment described: therapeutic diphenylcyclopropenone sensitization with weekly scalp DPC. The total RNA was obtained from whole blood that was not fractionated. V was clipped by 4 bases and J by 6 bases; unmatched bases: 4. This CDR3 has 16 amino acids. Germline assignment: CDR1 SGHDN and CDR2 FVKESK. This receptor was obtained from a woman between 45 and 60 years old with alopecia areata. Some clones in this sample may be carry-over from other donors' samples. The sequences come from whole blood, collected in connection with sensitization to the hapten diphenylcyclopropenone (DPC). The chain joins TRBV14 to TRBJ2-1; 15 nucleotides line up with TRBD2. The CDR3 DNA follows: TGTGCCAGCAGCCGGCGGACTAGCGGGAGGGCCAATGAGCAGTTCTTC. This encodes CASSRRTSGRANEQFF.